Presented here are 30 T cell receptor beta chains from one specimen sequenced in a study of T cells in localized non-small cell lung cancer. Sequencing used immunoSEQ multiplex PCR; TCRdb keeps in-frame clones, though not all of them. Of roughly 70,000 clones in the sample, about nine tenths were seen once. The input for sequencing was peripheral blood, taken before any cancer treatment. The receptors originated from a male donor aged 60 or over with stage III squamous cell lung carcinoma.

This clone was observed once. The V and J genes are TRBV5-4 and TRBJ1-2; D gene unclear. The ends were cut back, 0 bases at V and 6 bases at J, with 12 bases in the middle. The CDR3 sequence is 14 residues long. The germline V gene has CDR1 SGHNT and CDR2 YYREEE (reference sequence). The CDR3 here is CASSLDPGTHGYTF. Here the CDR3 DNA reads TGTGCCAGCAGCTTGGATCCTGGAACCCATGGCTACACCTTC.

V usage is TRBV7-9 and J usage is TRBJ2-1, with 8 bases matching TRBD1. Unmatched junction bases numbered 17, after V lost 4 bases and J lost 9 bases. Germline assignment: CDR1 SEHNR and CDR2 FQNEAQ (reference sequence). The CDR3 is made up of 17 amino acids. The CDR3 spells CASSSLKGTGKDSEQFF. As DNA, the CDR3 is TGTGCCAGCAGCTCGTTAAAAGGGACAGGTAAAGATAGTGAGCAGTTCTTC.

V gene TRBV27 combines with J gene TRBJ2-1; TRBD1 is a possible D gene (6 bases). Per the germline V gene, CDR1 is MNHEY and CDR2 is SMNVEV (reference sequence). The CDR3 spans 15 residues. The ends were cut back, 6 bases at V and 5 bases at J, with 17 bases in the middle. The CDR3 region has the DNA TGTGCCAGCAGCTCAACAGGGTTATTCCACAATGAGCAGTTCTTC. Amino acids: CASSSTGLFHNEQFF.

The chain recombines TRBV6-6 with TRBJ1-2; 12 nucleotides align to TRBD1. With V trimmed by 6 bases and J by 7 bases, 6 bases remained unmatched. The CDR3 is 14 amino acids. The germline V gene encodes CDR1 MNHNY and CDR2 SVGAGI (reference sequence). The CDR3: CASRGTGGESGYTF. The CDR3 DNA reads TGTGCCAGCAGGGGGACAGGGGGCGAGTCTGGCTACACCTTC.

This chain connects TRBV10-3 to TRBJ1-1; D unclear. The CDR3 contains 12 residues. The V and J ends lost 6 bases and 10 bases respectively, with 15 bases between them. CDR1 ENHRY and CDR2 SYGVKD come from the germline V gene. The CDR3 DNA is TGTGCCATCAGGGACGGGATCCAGCGAGCTTTCTTT. It is translated as CAIRDGIQRAFF.

This chain joins TRBV7-2 and TRBJ1-6; D ambiguous. Germline V gene lookup returns CDR1 SGHTA and CDR2 FQGNSA. The CDR3 extends over 16 amino acids. V was shortened by 2 bases and J by 1 base, with 9 bases between the two germline ends. CDR3 in amino acids: CASSLSGLSYNSPLHF. The CDR3 DNA is TGTGCCAGCAGCTTATCCGGGCTTTCCTATAATTCACCCCTCCACTTT.

The chain carries TRBV7-8 and TRBJ1-2; D gene uncertain. Per the germline V gene, CDR1 is SGHVS and CDR2 is FQNEAQ. The V end was cut by 2 bases, the J end by 0 bases, with 10 bases between. This CDR3 comprises 15 residues. DNA for the CDR3: TGTGCCAGCAGCTTATCTGAGGGAGCTAACTATGGCTACACCTTC. Its protein product is CASSLSEGANYGYTF.

The V call is TRBV5-5, the J call TRBJ2-4, with 8 bases aligning to TRBD1. Per the germline V gene, CDR1 is SGHKS and CDR2 is YYEKEE (reference sequence). Trimming took 4 bases from V and 3 from J; bases not matched to a gene: 6. The CDR3 length is 15 residues. The CDR3 bases are TGTGCCAGCAGCCAACAGGGGGTAGGCAAAAACATTCAGTACTTC. Residues: CASSQQGVGKNIQYF.

This clone was seen a single time. The V and J genes are TRBV5-1 and TRBJ2-3; perhaps TRBD2 as D (5 bases). From germline, CDR1 is SGHRS and CDR2 YFSETQ. The length of the CDR3 is 12 residues. V was cut by 4 bases and J by 5 bases, with 8 bases left in between. CDR3 nucleotide sequence: TGCGCCAGCAGCCCGGCGGGAGATACGCAGTATTTT. Translation: CASSPAGDTQYF. Full variable domain (missing parts from reference TRBV5-1 and TRBJ2-3): KAGVTQTPRYLIKTRGQQVTLSCSPISGHRSVSWYQQTPGQGLQFLFEYFSETQRNKGNFPGRFSGRQFSNSRSEMNVSTLELGDSALYLCASSPAGDTQYFGPGTRLTVL.

This clone has just a few counts. This sequence joins TRBV7-9 and TRBJ2-5; D may be TRBD2 (5 bases). CDR3 length: 14 amino acids. The ends were cut back, 5 bases at V and 5 bases at J, with 15 bases in the middle. Germline V CDR1 and CDR2: SEHNR, FQNEAQ (reference sequence). The CDR3: CASSPSGNKETQYF. Written as DNA, the CDR3 is TGTGCCAGCAGCCCTTCCGGGAACAAGGAGACCCAGTACTTC.

This chain connects TRBV4-1 to TRBJ2-2, with D uncertain. Germline CDR1 is MGHRA and CDR2 is YSYEKL. Trimming pared 6 bases from V and 2 bases from J, leaving 4 bases between. CDR3 length equals 12 residues. In nucleotides, the CDR3 is TGCGCCAGCAGTACCAACACCGGGGAGCTGTTTTTT. Translating it yields CASSTNTGELFF.

This chain links TRBV6-5 with TRBJ1-2; 7 positions match TRBD1. The V and J ends lost 5 bases and 5 bases, in that order; junction bases with no gene match: 5. CDR1 is MNHEY and CDR2 is SVGAGI in the germline V gene. This CDR3 comprises 13 residues. The CDR3 region is CASSQTGWYGYTF. The DNA of the CDR3 is TGTGCCAGCAGTCAGACAGGGTGGTATGGCTACACCTTC.

The chain carries TRBV6-5 and TRBJ1-1; D might be TRBD1 (6 bases). This CDR3 region has 15 residues. Germline CDR1 reads MNHEY; CDR2 reads SVGAGI. V shed 2 bases and J shed 2 bases, with 12 bases lying between them. In DNA, the CDR3 is TGTGCCAGCAGTTACGAGGCAGGGGTCAACACTGAAGCTTTCTTT. Protein sequence: CASSYEAGVNTEAFF.

The chain links TRBV7-2 to TRBJ2-3, with TRBD2 identical over 10 bases. The CDR3 runs to 15 residues. CDR1 and CDR2 from the germline V gene are SGHTA and FQGNSA. V shed 2 bases, J shed 5 bases, and the junction held 4 bases outside the gene matches. CDR3 nucleotides: TGTGCCAGCAGCTTACTAGCGGGGGAGGTAGATACGCAGTATTTT. As protein: CASSLLAGEVDTQYF.

The rearrangement uses TRBV18 and TRBJ2-5; 9 bases map to TRBD2. This CDR3 contains 16 residues. Per germline, CDR1 KGHSH and CDR2 LQKENI. V lost 3 bases to trimming and J lost 3 bases; unmatched junction nucleotides: 8. This CDR3 reads CASSPGIAGDEETQYF. The DNA of the CDR3 is TGTGCCAGCTCACCGGGGATAGCGGGGGACGAAGAGACCCAGTACTTC.

The chain has TRBV10-3 and TRBJ1-3, with unresolved D. The germline gives CDR1 ENHRY, CDR2 SYGVKD. There are 15 residues in the CDR3. V dropped 2 bases and J dropped 0 bases, with 8 bases sitting between them. CDR3 in amino acids: CAISERVYSGNTIYF. CDR3 bases: TGTGCCATCAGTGAGCGAGTCTACTCTGGAAACACCATATATTTT.

V is TRBV5-4 and J is TRBJ2-1; 8 nucleotides align to TRBD2. CDR1 and CDR2 from the germline V gene are SGHNT and YYREEE (reference sequence). The trim removed 4 bases at V and 4 bases at J, leaving 4 bases unmatched. This CDR3 region has 14 residues. The CDR3 loop is CASSRGLDYNEQFF. The CDR3, as DNA: TGTGCCAGCAGCCGGGGACTAGATTACAATGAGCAGTTCTTC.

The rearrangement uses TRBV5-1 and TRBJ2-7, with D maybe TRBD1 (5 bases). The V gene lost 0 bases and the J gene lost 2 bases, with 15 bases spanning the gap. CDR1 is SGHRS and CDR2 is YFSETQ in the germline V gene. This CDR3 is built from 16 residues. CDR3 DNA: TGCGCCAGCAGCTTGGCCCGGTCAGGGTTACCCTACGAGCAGTACTTC. Translating it yields CASSLARSGLPYEQYF.

The chain uses TRBV7-9 and TRBJ2-2; D may be TRBD1 (5 bases). This CDR3 comprises 15 residues. Germline V CDR1 and CDR2: SEHNR, FQNEAQ (reference sequence). The V gene lost 5 bases and the J gene lost 2 bases, with 12 bases spanning the gap. The CDR3 DNA reads as TGTGCCAGCAGCGGCGGTAGGGGAAACACCGGGGAGCTGTTTTTT. Residues: CASSGGRGNTGELFF.

This clone has more than one count but fewer than ten. This chain joins TRBV28 and TRBJ1-6, with D possibly TRBD1 on 5 matching bases. V lost 6 bases and J lost 8, with 14 bases in between. Per germline, CDR1 MDHEN and CDR2 SYDVKM. The CDR3 is 14 residues long. The CDR3 is CASSPRGAYSPLHF. The CDR3 bases are TGTGCCAGCAGCCCCAGAGGGGCCTATTCACCCCTCCACTTT.

V is TRBV5-6 and J is TRBJ2-5; 7 nucleotides match TRBD1. The CDR3 runs 14 residues. Losses at the gene ends were 2 bases for V and 5 bases for J; bases not matched to a gene: 6. CDR1 is SGHDT, CDR2 YYEEEE, per germline. CDR3 DNA: TGTGCCAGCAGCTTAGTGAGGGGGCGGGAGACCCAGTACTTC. Translated, it gives CASSLVRGRETQYF.

The V and J genes are TRBV7-8 and TRBJ1-5; 8 positions match TRBD1. Germline assignment: CDR1 SGHVS and CDR2 FQNEAQ. The CDR3 runs to 15 residues. Unmatched junction bases numbered 7, after V lost 5 bases and J lost 4 bases. As DNA, the CDR3 is TGTGCCAGCAGCACCGGGACAGGAGGGAATCAGCCCCAGCATTTT. Its translation: CASSTGTGGNQPQHF.

The rearrangement uses TRBV5-1 and TRBJ1-2, with 7 bases matching TRBD1. CDR1 and CDR2 from the germline V gene are SGHRS and YFSETQ. J gave up 4 bases and V 4 bases, and 7 bases lay outside the gene matches. The CDR3 spans 14 residues. The CDR3 is CASSIDRDSYGYTF. CDR3 bases: TGCGCCAGCAGCATAGACAGGGATTCCTATGGCTACACCTTC. Full variable domain (outside the CDR3, taken from reference TRBV5-1 and TRBJ1-2): KAGVTQTPRYLIKTRGQQVTLSCSPISGHRSVSWYQQTPGQGLQFLFEYFSETQRNKGNFPGRFSGRQFSNSRSEMNVSTLELGDSALYLCASSIDRDSYGYTFGSGTRLTVV.

V gene TRBV6-6 combines with J gene TRBJ1-1; D remains unclear. Germline V gene sequence: CDR1 MNHNY, CDR2 SVGAGI (reference sequence). The V gene lost 2 bases and the J gene lost 6 bases, with 10 bases spanning the gap. This CDR3 is built from 13 residues. The CDR3 DNA reads TGTGCCAGCAGTTACGTGTCGCAGGCTGAAGCTTTCTTT. Protein: CASSYVSQAEAFF.

V and J are TRBV5-4 and TRBJ1-2; TRBD1 is a possible D gene (5 bases). Germline V gene data show CDR1 as SGHNT and CDR2 as YYREEE (reference sequence). This CDR3 contains 14 residues. With 0 bases removed from V and 7 bases from J, the gap between germline ends came to 13 bases. CDR3 nucleotides: TGTGCCAGCAGCTTGGTAGGGGTGATGGCTGGCTACACCTTC. Its translation: CASSLVGVMAGYTF. Filled out from reference TRBV5-4 and TRBJ1-2, the complete variable domain reads ETGVTQSPTHLIKTRGQQVTLRCSSQSGHNTVSWYQQALGQGPQFIFQYYREEENGRGNFPPRFSGLQFPNYSSELNVNALELDDSALYLCASSLVGVMAGYTFGSGTRLTVV.

The rearrangement uses TRBV5-5 and TRBJ1-5; TRBD1 might be the D (6 bases). The CDR3 contains 15 residues. Germline V gene lookup returns CDR1 SGHKS and CDR2 YYEKEE (reference sequence). V lost 4 bases, J lost 1 base, and 12 bases lay in between. This CDR3 reads CASSLGGGSNQPQHF. The CDR3 nucleotides read TGTGCCAGCAGCCTAGGGGGTGGCAGCAATCAGCCCCAGCATTTT.

This sequence joins TRBV27 and TRBJ1-6; D is uncertain. The V gene's germline CDR1 is MNHEY and CDR2 SMNVEV (reference sequence). The CDR3 runs to 15 residues. V lost 0 bases, J lost 8 bases, and 11 bases lay in between. The CDR3 spells CASSLSEFGDSPLHF. The CDR3 nucleotides are TGTGCCAGCAGTTTATCGGAATTTGGGGATTCACCCCTCCACTTT.

This clone came up a few times. This chain joins TRBV13 and TRBJ2-3; D perhaps matches TRBD2 (6 bases). Trimming left V 0 bases short and J 0 bases short, with 10 bases between. This CDR3 is 16 amino acids long. Looked up from germline, CDR1 is PRHDT and CDR2 is FYEKMQ (reference sequence). Written as DNA, the CDR3 is TGTGCCAGCAGCTTAGGATTGGCGGGAAGCACAGATACGCAGTATTTT. It is translated as CASSLGLAGSTDTQYF.

The gene calls are TRBV11-1 and TRBJ1-1, with TRBD1 as a possible D gene (6 bases). Trimming removed 6 bases at V and 1 base at J, with 12 bases between. Germline CDR1 and CDR2: SGHAT and FQDESV (reference sequence). The CDR3 is 14 amino acids. This CDR3 reads CASRDGGANTEAFF. DNA for the CDR3: TGTGCCAGCAGAGACGGGGGGGCGAACACTGAAGCTTTCTTT.

The chain recombines TRBV10-2 with TRBJ2-5; 8 nucleotides line up with TRBD1. J gave up 1 base and V 2 bases, and 6 bases lay outside the gene matches. Germline values: CDR1 WSHSY, CDR2 SAAADI. This CDR3 has 16 residues. The DNA for the CDR3 is TGCGCCAGCAGTGAGGGGACAGGTGCGGGCCAAGAGACCCAGTACTTC. Translation gives CASSEGTGAGQETQYF.